This T cell receptor beta chain originates from a study of brain T cells in children with intractable seizures. TCRdb's table, derived via immunoSEQ multiplex PCR, lists solely in-frame clones and lacks some. The table shows fewer than 25,000 clones, with under 95% occurring only once. The germline V gene has CDR1 LNHDA and CDR2 SQIVND (reference sequence). The CDR3 runs to 13 residues. The V and J ends lost 7 bases and 4 bases respectively, with 8 bases between them. Sequences were derived from peripheral blood, sampled at surgery. This clonotype originated in a boy between 10 and 17 years old with focal cortical dysplasia and intractable seizures. V and J are TRBV19 and TRBJ2-6, with unresolved D. CDR3 sequence (DNA): TGTGCCAGTACCCAGCAGGGGGCCAACGTCCTGACTTTC. Its translation is CASTQQGANVLTF.